These 2 T cell receptor beta chains originate from one sample sequenced in a study of shared clonotypes between healthy human individuals. Clones were read by immunoSEQ multiplex PCR, and TCRdb kept only the in-frame ones, dropping some. The data contain millions of clones, around 94% of them singletons. The sample was naive CD4+ T cells sorted from blood. Subset denoted: CD45RA+ positively selected. The receptors come from a man aged 18 to 35 in good health.

This rearrangement joins TRBV21-1 to TRBJ2-7; the DNA was not compared with TRBD1, the D call given in the table. TRBV21-1 is a pseudogene segment. The CDR3 has 15 residues. The CDR3 DNA reads TGTGCCAGCAGCAAAGCTCCCGGGACAGGGGTCGAGCAGTACTTC. Protein sequence: CASSKAPGTGVEQYF.

This chain links TRBV28 with TRBJ1-1; 8 bases fit TRBD1. Per the germline V gene, CDR1 is MDHEN and CDR2 is SYDVKM. This CDR3 spans 13 amino acids. Trimming at V came to 3 bases and at J to 11 bases, leaving 8 bases not matched to a gene. CDR3 region: CASSLADREWAFF. As DNA, the CDR3 is TGTGCCAGCAGTTTGGCGGACAGGGAATGGGCTTTCTTT.